Below are 17 T cell receptor beta chains sequenced from a single sample in a study of regulatory T cells in long-lasting Graves disease. Time point of the sample: newly diagnosed GD, antithyroid drugs for less than 3 months. Scientists built the TCR library using RNA that was extracted from PBMCs. Both iRepertoire HTBI primers and Arm-PCR of CDR3 regions were used to build the TCR beta libraries. TCRdb passed the multiplex PCR reads through MiXCR, listing each CDR3 protein once. The table records roughly 500,000 distinct CDR3 sequences, less than 15% of them present only once. These same records also appear under a second study, on T cells in Graves' hyperthyroidism and ophthalmopathy.

The input for sequencing was peripheral blood mononuclear cells (PBMCs), taken at new diagnosis, from a patient treated with antithyroid drugs. The receptors stem from a woman aged 50 to 60 with Graves disease.

This clonotype has more than one count but fewer than ten. This rearrangement joins TRBV11-2 to TRBJ2-2; TRBD2 aligns across 16 bases. The junction had 6 bases not matched to a gene; V was cut back by 8 bases and J by 0 bases. Per the germline V gene, CDR1 is SGHAT and CDR2 is FQNNGV. The length of the CDR3 is 18 residues. DNA of the CDR3: TGTGCCAGCTGGGGACTAGCGGGGGGGAATGCGAACACCGGGGAGCTGTTTTTT. It yields the protein CASWGLAGGNANTGELFF.

This clonotype was picked up a small number of times. The chain employs TRBV5-1 and TRBJ1-2; no clear D. Trimming left V 5 bases short and J 1 base short, with 9 bases between. Germline CDR1 and CDR2: SGHRS and YFSETQ. CDR3 size: 13 residues. The CDR3 region has the DNA TGCGCCAGCAGTAATCCAAATAACTATGGCTACACCTTC. Amino acids: CASSNPNNYGYTF.

This clonotype was observed a handful of times. Its ends do not fully match the called genes, so a read error is possible. The chain links TRBV30 to TRBJ2-2; no clear D. Germline lookup yields CDR1 GTSNPN and CDR2 SVGIG (reference sequence). This CDR3 is built from 13 residues. The CDR3 loop reads CAWSVSLAGELFF. DNA of the CDR3: TGTGCCTGGAGTGTTAGTCTCGCCGGAGAGCTGTTTTTT.

This clonotype showed up many times. The junction differs from germline at one of its ends, possibly a read error. The V and J genes are TRBV5-1 and TRBJ2-5, with D possibly TRBD1 on 5 matching bases. Germline lookup yields CDR1 SGHRS and CDR2 YFSETQ. The CDR3 consists of 13 residues. The CDR3 loop is CASSLGVQETQYF. The CDR3 DNA follows: TGTGCCAGCAGCTTAGGGGTACAAGAGACCCAGTACTTC.

This clonotype was seen many times. The V and J genes are TRBV2 and TRBJ1-4; the D is unclear. V was pared by 3 bases and J by 4 bases, with 12 bases between. CDR3 length: 15 residues. In germline, CDR1 is SNHLY, CDR2 FYNNEI. The CDR3: CASSDSGRGNEKLFF. CDR3 in DNA: TGTGCCAGCAGTGATTCGGGCCGGGGTAATGAAAAACTGTTTTTT. Together with reference TRBV2 and TRBJ1-4, the CDR3 gives the full variable domain: EPEVTQTPSHQVTQMGQEVILRCVPISNHLYFYWYRQILGQKVEFLVSFYNNEISEKSEIFDDQFSVERPDGSNFTLKIRSTKLEDSAMYFCASSDSGRGNEKLFFGSGTQLSVL.

This clonotype has more than one count but fewer than ten. The chain uses TRBV10-3 and TRBJ1-6, with 7 bases identical to TRBD1. V was clipped by 5 bases and J by 5 bases; unmatched bases: 3. Per germline, CDR1 ENHRY and CDR2 SYGVKD. The CDR3 totals 14 residues. The CDR3 nucleotides read TGTGCCATCAGTCCAGACAGGGATAATTCACCCCTCCACTTT. Translated, it gives CAISPDRDNSPLHF.

This clonotype was observed at least ten times. V is TRBV18 and J is TRBJ1-2; perhaps TRBD1 as D (5 bases). V was clipped by 0 bases and J by 6 bases, with 11 bases between them. The CDR3 extends over 14 amino acids. Germline CDR1 is KGHSH and CDR2 is LQKENI. The CDR3 loop reads CASSPPGGVDGYTF. The CDR3 nucleotides read TGTGCCAGCTCACCACCGGGGGGGGTCGATGGCTACACCTTC.

This clonotype was observed at least ten times. The J gene is TRBJ2-1, the V gene TRBV11-2; no reliable D call. This CDR3 is 14 amino acids long. Deletions cut 5 bases from V and 4 bases from J, with 12 bases between. Germline values: CDR1 SGHAT, CDR2 FQNNGV. The CDR3 reads CASSPTPNYNEQFF. In DNA, the CDR3 is TGTGCCAGCAGCCCCACTCCAAATTACAATGAGCAGTTCTTC.

Many counts were recorded for this clonotype. The V call is TRBV20-1, the J call TRBJ2-1; 8 bases fit TRBD2. Germline CDR1 DFQATT, CDR2 SNEGSKA (reference sequence). J gave up 5 bases and V 3 bases, and 9 bases lay outside the gene matches. This CDR3 is 15 amino acids long. The CDR3 DNA follows: TGCAGTGCTAGCGGGACTAGTCTCGGGGACAATGAGCAGTTCTTC. It translates to CSASGTSLGDNEQFF.

Note on this clonotype: A much larger clone differs by one base, so this may be a read error. CDR3 sequence (DNA): TGTGCCAGCAGCTCAGCTCTTGACTCCTACGAGCAGCACTTC. It translates to CASSSALDSYEQHF. V is TRBV3-1 and J is TRBJ2-7; D not certain. Per germline, CDR1 LGHDT and CDR2 YNNKEL (reference sequence). The CDR3 covers 14 residues.

This clonotype has at least ten counts. The CDR3 DNA sequence: TGTGCCAGCAGCTTAGGCCAGGGACTAGCGGGCTACGAGCAGTACTTC. The encoded protein is CASSLGQGLAGYEQYF. V gene TRBV11-2 combines with J gene TRBJ2-7; 12 nucleotides line up with TRBD2. The germline V gene encodes CDR1 SGHAT and CDR2 FQNNGV. This CDR3 contains 16 residues. The trim removed 1 base at V and 3 bases at J, leaving 4 bases unmatched.

This clonotype was recorded a few times. V usage is TRBV27 and J usage is TRBJ2-1; 7 nucleotides match TRBD1. The J segment lost 8 bases and the V segment lost 2 bases, leaving 9 bases of the junction unmatched. The germline gives CDR1 MNHEY, CDR2 SMNVEV (reference sequence). This CDR3 contains 15 residues. The CDR3 reads CASSLRDSSQDEQFF. In nucleotides, the CDR3 is TGTGCCAGCAGTTTAAGGGACAGCTCTCAGGATGAGCAGTTCTTC.

This clonotype turned up a few times. The J gene is TRBJ1-1, the V gene TRBV5-6, with D possibly TRBD1 on 6 matching bases. V lost 0 bases and J lost 9, with 18 bases in between. The CDR3 extends over 15 amino acids. Germline assignment: CDR1 SGHDT and CDR2 YYEEEE. Here the CDR3 DNA reads TGTGCCAGCAGCTTGGGAGGCTGGGGGCTGGGTCAAGCTTTCTTT. Its protein product is CASSLGGWGLGQAFF. The variable domain in full, with the rest retrieved from reference TRBV5-6 and TRBJ1-1, is DAGVTQSPTHLIKTRGQQVTLRCSPKSGHDTVSWYQQALGQGPQFIFQYYEEEERQRGNFPDRFSGHQFPNYSSELNVNALLLGDSALYLCASSLGGWGLGQAFFGQGTRLTVV.

This clonotype was seen repeatedly, ten times or more. The chain recombines TRBV12-3 or TRBV12-4 with TRBJ2-1, with TRBD2 identical over 9 bases. There are 15 residues in the CDR3. The ends lost 5 bases at V and 9 bases at J; junction bases unmatched: 11. CDR3 nucleotide sequence: TGTGCCAGCAGTCAGGCGGGGGGGAGGGCCGCTGAGCAGTTCTTC. It translates to CASSQAGGRAAEQFF.

In this sample, this clonotype turned up many times. The rearrangement links TRBV9 to TRBJ2-7, with unresolved D. Trimming took 4 bases from V and 1 from J, leaving 12 bases between them. CDR1 and CDR2 (germline): SGDLS, YYNGEE. The CDR3 is made up of 14 amino acids. The CDR3 sequence is CASSPGRVSYEQYF. DNA for the CDR3: TGTGCCAGCAGCCCCGGACGAGTGTCCTACGAGCAGTACTTC.

In this sample, this clonotype turned up many times. This chain uses TRBV5-1 with TRBJ2-7; 7 positions match TRBD1. Germline trimming cut 1 base from V and 6 bases from J; bases unmatched to any gene: 4. Germline values: CDR1 SGHRS, CDR2 YFSETQ. The CDR3 extends over 13 amino acids. The CDR3 DNA is TGCGCCAGCAGCTTGTCTGACAGGGTCGAGCAGTACTTC. It is translated as CASSLSDRVEQYF. Drawing the rest from reference TRBV5-1 and TRBJ2-7, the complete variable domain is KAGVTQTPRYLIKTRGQQVTLSCSPISGHRSVSWYQQTPGQGLQFLFEYFSETQRNKGNFPGRFSGRQFSNSRSEMNVSTLELGDSALYLCASSLSDRVEQYFGPGTRLTVT.

This clonotype came up many times. The chain uses TRBV29-1 and TRBJ2-7, with D perhaps matching TRBD2 (5 bases). The V end lost 4 bases, the J end lost 5 bases, and 12 bases lay between the germline ends. The germline V gene has CDR1 SQVTM and CDR2 ANQGSEA. The CDR3 contains 12 residues. CDR3 region: CSVVRETNEQYF. CDR3 nucleotides: TGCAGCGTTGTACGGGAAACTAACGAGCAGTACTTC.